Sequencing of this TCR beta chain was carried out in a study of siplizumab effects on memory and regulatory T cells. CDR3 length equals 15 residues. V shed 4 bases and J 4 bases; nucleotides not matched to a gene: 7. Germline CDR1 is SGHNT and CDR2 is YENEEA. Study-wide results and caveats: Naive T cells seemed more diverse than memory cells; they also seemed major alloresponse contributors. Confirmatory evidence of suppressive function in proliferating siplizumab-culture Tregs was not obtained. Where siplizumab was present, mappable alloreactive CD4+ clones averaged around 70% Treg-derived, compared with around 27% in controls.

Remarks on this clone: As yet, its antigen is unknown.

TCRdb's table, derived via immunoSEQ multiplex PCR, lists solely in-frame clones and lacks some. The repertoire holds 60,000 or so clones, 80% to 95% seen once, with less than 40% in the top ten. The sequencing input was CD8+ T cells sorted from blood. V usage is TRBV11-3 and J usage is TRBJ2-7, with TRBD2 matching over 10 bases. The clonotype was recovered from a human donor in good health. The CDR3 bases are TGTGCCAGCAGCTCGACTAGCGGGTTACTGTACGAGCAGTACTTC. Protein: CASSSTSGLLYEQYF.